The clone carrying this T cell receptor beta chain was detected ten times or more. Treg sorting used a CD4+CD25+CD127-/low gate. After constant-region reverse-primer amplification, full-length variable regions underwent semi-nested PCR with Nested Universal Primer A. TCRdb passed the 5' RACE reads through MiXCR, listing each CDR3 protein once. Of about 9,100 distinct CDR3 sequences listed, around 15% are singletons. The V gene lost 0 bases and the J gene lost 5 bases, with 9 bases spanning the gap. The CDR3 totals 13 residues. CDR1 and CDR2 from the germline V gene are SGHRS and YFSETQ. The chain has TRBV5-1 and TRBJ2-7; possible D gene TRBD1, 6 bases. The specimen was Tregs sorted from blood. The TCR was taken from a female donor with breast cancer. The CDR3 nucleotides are TGCGCCAGCAGCTTGGGACAGGCCGACGAGCAGTACTTC. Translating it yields CASSLGQADEQYF.